The 13 T cell receptor beta chains given below trace back to one sample, sequenced in a study of blood T cell repertoires in COVID-19. Using immunoSEQ multiplex PCR, the repertoire was profiled, and TCRdb retains in-frame clones only, with some absent. Here the sample spans 340,000 or so clones, around 83% being singletons. Sequencing input: peripheral blood. These receptors all stem from a man younger than 45 with active or convalescent COVID-19.

The rearrangement uses TRBV7-2 and TRBJ2-3; maybe TRBD2 (6 bases). Looked up from germline, CDR1 is SGHTA and CDR2 is FQGNSA. The CDR3 extends over 13 amino acids. V gave up 1 base and J gave up 11 bases, with 13 bases separating them. The CDR3 reads CASSLGGDRLQYF. The CDR3 DNA sequence: TGTGCCAGCAGCTTAGGGGGGGACCGACTGCAGTATTTT.

This rearrangement joins TRBV4-3 to TRBJ2-1; 10 bases agree with TRBD1. This CDR3 comprises 17 residues. Losses at the gene ends were 1 base for V and 2 bases for J; bases not matched to a gene: 5. The germline CDR1 and CDR2 sequences are LGHNA and YSLEER. CDR3 DNA sequence: TGCGCCAGCAGCCAAGGTCGGGACAGGGGCCCCTACAATGAGCAGTTCTTC. This encodes CASSQGRDRGPYNEQFF.

The chain is built from TRBV29-1 and TRBJ1-1; 11 bases match TRBD1. The germline gives CDR1 SQVTM, CDR2 ANQGSEA. Trimming took 4 bases from V and 3 from J; bases not matched to a gene: 7. The CDR3 has 15 amino acids. CDR3 nucleotides: TGCAGCGTTGGGGGACAGGGGGGTTGGGACACTGAAGCTTTCTTT. This encodes CSVGGQGGWDTEAFF.

The V call is TRBV6-5, the J call TRBJ1-3, with TRBD1 identical over 7 bases. Germline V gene lookup returns CDR1 MNHEY and CDR2 SVGAGI. This CDR3 has 16 residues. V was pared by 2 bases and J by 0 bases, with 4 bases of the junction left unmatched. The CDR3 reads CASSYLGQSSGNTIYF. DNA for the CDR3: TGTGCCAGCAGTTACCTGGGACAGAGCTCTGGAAACACCATATATTTT.

The chain links TRBV5-6 to TRBJ1-2; D is unclear. CDR3 length: 12 residues. CDR1 is SGHDT, CDR2 YYEEEE, per germline. V dropped 3 bases and J dropped 4 bases, with 7 bases sitting between them. The chain's CDR3 is CASSSGIYGYTF. In DNA, the CDR3 is TGTGCCAGCAGCTCCGGTATCTATGGCTACACCTTC.

V usage is TRBV7-3 and J usage is TRBJ2-1; TRBD2 might be the D (6 bases). This CDR3 is built from 16 residues. Trimming stripped 2 bases from V and 7 bases from J, with 18 bases between. Per the germline V gene, CDR1 is SGHTA and CDR2 is FQGTGA. CDR3 bases: TGTGCCAGCAGCTTAGCGGGGATTACCCTAGGGAATGAGCAGTTCTTC. Its translation is CASSLAGITLGNEQFF.

The rearrangement links TRBV20-1 to TRBJ1-1, with TRBD1 matching over 9 bases. CDR3 length equals 15 residues. V gave up 3 bases and J gave up 5 bases; unmatched junction bases: 10. In germline, CDR1 is DFQATT, CDR2 SNEGSKA (reference sequence). CDR3 in amino acids: CSASVPGTGRTEAFF. DNA for the CDR3: TGCAGTGCTAGTGTCCCCGGGACAGGGAGGACTGAAGCTTTCTTT.

The chain recombines TRBV12-5 with TRBJ2-5, with TRBD2 as a possible D gene (6 bases). The CDR3 contains 18 residues. CDR1 is LGHNT, CDR2 FRNRAP, per germline. V was cut by 1 base and J by 4 bases, with 22 bases left in between. DNA of the CDR3: TGTGCTAGTGGTTTGGCTTCCCGGGAGACGCTGCCCCGAGAGACCCAGTACTTC. Translation: CASGLASRETLPRETQYF.

This chain uses TRBV6-6 with TRBJ2-1; the match to TRBD1 covers 9 bases. Germline V gives CDR1 MNHNY, CDR2 SVGAGI (reference sequence). Trimming took 8 bases from V and 11 from J; bases not matched to a gene: 4. The CDR3 loop spans 11 amino acids. Written as DNA, the CDR3 is TGTGCCAGCCTCGGACAGGGGAAGCAGTTCTTC. Protein: CASLGQGKQFF.

This rearrangement joins TRBV9 to TRBJ1-4; weak D call: TRBD1 (6 bases). The CDR3 spans 15 residues. The V and J ends lost 0 bases and 7 bases respectively, with 13 bases between them. Germline V lookup: CDR1 SGDLS, CDR2 YYNGEE. The CDR3 spells CASSVGAGEGEKLFF. The CDR3 DNA is TGTGCCAGCAGCGTAGGCGCAGGGGAAGGTGAAAAACTGTTTTTT.

The rearrangement joins TRBV12-3 or TRBV12-4 to TRBJ1-2, with 8 bases fitting TRBD1. The CDR3 is 12 amino acids. V shed 5 bases, J shed 8 bases, and the junction held 4 bases outside the gene matches. The CDR3 sequence: CASSRTGSGYTF. CDR3 nucleotide sequence: TGTGCCAGCAGTCGGACAGGGTCCGGCTACACCTTC.

The chain joins TRBV6-5 to TRBJ1-2, with a possible D match to TRBD1 (5 bases). This CDR3 has 15 amino acids. Trimming stripped 6 bases from V and 8 bases from J, with 22 bases between. Germline values: CDR1 MNHEY, CDR2 SVGAGI. CDR3 DNA: TGTGCCAGCAGCCCGGTGGGAGCCCGGGGGGACGGCTACACCTTC. It is translated as CASSPVGARGDGYTF.

This clone was counted once. The CDR3 bases are TGTGCCAGCAGCCCTACTAATCCCCCACCCTACAATGAGCAGTTCTTC. Translation: CASSPTNPPPYNEQFF. The chain is built from TRBV6-2 or TRBV6-3 and TRBJ2-1, with D uncertain. Germline V gene lookup returns CDR1 MNHEY and CDR2 SVGEGT. With 6 bases removed from V and 2 bases from J, the gap between germline ends came to 17 bases. The CDR3 totals 16 residues.